The rows below give T cell receptor beta chains drawn from one sample of a study of PD-1 blockade in classical Hodgkin lymphoma. Using immunoSEQ multiplex PCR, the repertoire was profiled, and TCRdb retains in-frame clones only, with some absent. In the table there are around 34,000 clones, less than 85% of which are singletons. The sample was peripheral blood mononuclear cells (PBMCs), taken before the second cycle of nivolumab. The receptors were sampled from a human donor with classical Hodgkin lymphoma. The conserved cysteine and the conserved F or W are not part of the CDR3 here. Fields, in order: V gene, clone size, CDR3 protein. Size tells how often a clone was seen (once, few, many) or the class of an expanded clone, and some rows leave it out.

V: TRBV19; size: NA; CDR3: ASTSGSRTTGTQY
V: TRBV7-8; size: NA; CDR3: ASSLVAGGQGTDTQY
V: TRBV5-1; size: NA; CDR3: ASSLGPRQGSPLH
V: TRBV11-2; size: NA; CDR3: ASSLDGTEFGYT
V: TRBV25-1; size: NA; CDR3: ASSEFVDGTEAF
V: TRBV2; size: NA; CDR3: ASRKKGLAGADTQY
V: TRBV18; size: NA; CDR3: ASSPDGKGDNSPLH
V: TRBV7-2; size: NA; CDR3: ASSLAPFYEQY
V: TRBV27; size: NA; CDR3: ASSLGYNSPLH
V: TRBV5-1; size: NA; CDR3: ASSPGATTDTQY
V: TRBV21-1; size: medium-sized; CDR3: ASSKVGYEQY
V: TRBV9; size: NA; CDR3: ASSVDRATDTQY
V: TRBV6-6; size: NA; CDR3: AGGGSPLH
V: TRBV2; size: NA; CDR3: ASRRTGQGSYNEQF
V: TRBV10-3; size: NA; CDR3: AISVGGANEKLF
V: TRBV9; size: NA; CDR3: ASSDRGSYNEQF
V: TRBV6-1; size: NA; CDR3: ASNKQAYQETQY
V: TRBV7-9; size: NA; CDR3: ASARDTTDTQY
V: TRBV6-9; size: NA; CDR3: ASSYPGKLPPTTISRPYEQY
V: TRBV7-2; size: NA; CDR3: ASSREAGYNEQF
V: TRBV14; size: NA; CDR3: ASSLLGQGPAGNTIY
V: TRBV11-1; size: NA; CDR3: ASSLGFGGYEQY
V: TRBV15; size: NA; CDR3: ATSRAAGEIGYEQY
V: TRBV19; size: NA; CDR3: ASLQGAGNTIY
V: TRBV9; size: NA; CDR3: ASNRGGEETQY
V: TRBV9; size: NA; CDR3: ASSTQEPGLGYNEQF
V: TRBV5-6; size: NA; CDR3: ASSFSGEWEKLF
V: TRBV5-5; size: NA; CDR3: ASSSGTGSWKGYGYT
V: TRBV2; size: NA; CDR3: ASSGTSGGAFGETQY
V: TRBV2; size: NA; CDR3: ASSDSAGYGYT
V: TRBV7-9; size: NA; CDR3: ASSTGGWNQPQH
V: TRBV6-6; size: NA; CDR3: ASIGTGSNQPQH
V: TRBV7-6; size: NA; CDR3: ASSPLSSKGTQH
V: TRBV11-2; size: NA; CDR3: ASSFGRAGRSYEQY
V: TRBV5-8; size: NA; CDR3: ASSSGTGGTEAF
V: TRBV2; size: NA; CDR3: ASSRDRFSNQPQH
V: TRBV6-5; size: NA; CDR3: ASSYTGMQSPLH
V: TRBV5-6; size: once; CDR3: ASSLGGGQY
V: TRBV21-1; size: NA; CDR3: ASSKKGTYNSPLH
V: TRBV7-2; size: NA; CDR3: ASSVEEGTPGY
V: TRBV7-9; size: NA; CDR3: ASSSTHQGDHEQY
V: TRBV10-2; size: NA; CDR3: ASSESVQLINYGYT
V: TRBV10-3; size: NA; CDR3: AIGRSYEQY
V: TRBV5-1; size: once; CDR3: ASSPGQGSYEQY